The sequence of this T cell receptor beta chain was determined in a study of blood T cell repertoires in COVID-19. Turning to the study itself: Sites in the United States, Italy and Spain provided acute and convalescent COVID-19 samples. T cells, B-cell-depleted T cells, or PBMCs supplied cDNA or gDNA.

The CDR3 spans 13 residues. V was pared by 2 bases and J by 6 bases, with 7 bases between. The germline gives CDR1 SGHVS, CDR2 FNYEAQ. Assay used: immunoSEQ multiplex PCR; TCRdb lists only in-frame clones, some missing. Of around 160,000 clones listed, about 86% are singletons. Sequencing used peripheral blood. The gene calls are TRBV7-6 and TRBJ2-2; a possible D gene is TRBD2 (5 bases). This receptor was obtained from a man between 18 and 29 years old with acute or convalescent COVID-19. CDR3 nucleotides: TGTGCCAGCAGCTTACCGGGATCCGGGGAGCTGTTTTTT. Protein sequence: CASSLPGSGELFF. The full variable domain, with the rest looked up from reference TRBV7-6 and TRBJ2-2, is GAGVSQSPRYKVTKRGQDVALRCDPISGHVSLYWYRQALGQGPEFLTYFNYEAQQDKSGLPNDRFSAERPEGSISTLTIQRTEQRDSAMYRCASSLPGSGELFFGEGSRLTVL.